The rows below give T cell receptor beta chains drawn from one sample of a study of blood T cell repertoires in COVID-19. Produced via immunoSEQ multiplex PCR; TCRdb's table is partial and in-frame only. The sample yields 25,000 to 35,000 clones, over 75% seen once. Material for sequencing was peripheral blood. Every receptor here comes from a human donor in a cohort sampled during active COVID-19. CDR3s include the opening cysteine and the closing phenylalanine or tryptophan. The D gene is left open where the match is weak. Where a row states a size, it is once, few, many or the class of an expanded clone; other rows omit it.

TRBJ2-7 | TRBV5-4 | - | - | CASSSGAGRTPYEQYF | TGTGCCAGCAGCTCTGGGGCGGGGAGAACGCCCTACGAGCAGTACTTC
TRBJ1-6 | TRBV19 | - | TRBD1 | CASSIDGQGLNSPLHF | TGTGCCAGTAGTATCGATGGACAGGGATTAAATTCACCCCTCCACTTT
TRBJ2-1 | TRBV7-8 | - | TRBD2 | CASSFLAGADEQFF | TGTGCCAGCAGCTTCCTAGCGGGGGCCGATGAGCAGTTCTTC
TRBJ1-1 | TRBV29-1 | - | - | CSVPSGVEAFF | TGCAGCGTTCCAAGCGGGGTTGAAGCTTTCTTT
TRBJ1-6 | TRBV28 | - | - | CASTLGASYNSPLHF | TGTGCCAGCACCCTGGGGGCGAGTTATAATTCACCCCTCCACTTT
TRBJ2-7 | TRBV19 | - | - | CASSVTGRRDEQYF | TGTGCCAGTAGTGTGACAGGGCGGAGGGACGAGCAGTACTTC
TRBJ1-6 | TRBV10-3 | - | TRBD1 | CAISLTGVNSPLHF | TGTGCCATCAGTCTGACAGGGGTTAATTCACCCCTCCACTTT
TRBJ1-2 | TRBV4-3 | - | - | CASSQDSGNYGYTF | TGCGCCAGCAGCCAAGACTCCGGGAACTATGGCTACACCTTC
TRBJ1-1 | TRBV20-1 | - | - | CSVSGETEAFF | TGCAGTGTCAGCGGGGAAACTGAAGCTTTCTTT
TRBJ1-5 | TRBV5-5 | - | TRBD1 | CASSGGTDQPQHF | TGTGCCAGCAGCGGAGGGACAGACCAGCCCCAGCATTTT
TRBJ1-4 | TRBV5-1 | - | TRBD1 | CASSFRTGEAEKLFF | TGCGCCAGCAGCTTCAGGACAGGGGAAGCTGAAAAACTGTTTTTT
TRBJ1-2 | TRBV6-5 | - | - | CASSYPNRGIYGYTF | TGTGCCAGCAGTTACCCTAACCGGGGAATATATGGCTACACCTTC
TRBJ1-2 | TRBV6-5 | once | - | CASTPRDTGNYGYTF | TGTGCCAGCACTCCCCGTGACACCGGAAACTATGGCTACACCTTC
TRBJ1-2 | TRBV11-1 | once | - | CASSLYVLGQNYGYTF | TGTGCCAGCAGCCTCTACGTTTTGGGGCAGAACTATGGCTACACCTTC
TRBJ1-5 | TRBV10-3 | few | - | CAISKESNQPQHF | TGTGCCATCAGCAAGGAGAGCAATCAGCCCCAGCATTTT
TRBJ1-2 | TRBV28 | - | TRBD1 | CASSQWTGDYGYTF | TGTGCCAGCAGTCAATGGACAGGGGACTATGGCTACACCTTC
TRBJ1-2 | TRBV6-4 | - | - | CASSDLRGTNGYTF | TGTGCCAGCAGTGACCTTAGGGGGACCAATGGCTACACCTTC
TRBJ2-7 | TRBV2 | - | TRBD1 | CASRGTGVYEQYF | TGTGCCAGCAGAGGGACAGGGGTTTACGAGCAGTACTTC
TRBJ1-5 | TRBV6-5 | - | TRBD1 | CASRGQGESNQPQHF | TGTGCCAGCAGGGGGCAGGGGGAAAGCAATCAGCCCCAGCATTTT
TRBJ1-2 | TRBV6-2/TRBV6-3 | - | TRBD1 | CASSYSGTDYGYTF | TGTGCCAGCAGTTATTCCGGGACAGACTATGGCTACACCTTC
TRBJ2-1 | TRBV6-5 | - | - | CASRSLGAYNEQFF | TGTGCCAGCAGATCTCTAGGAGCCTACAATGAGCAGTTCTTC
TRBJ2-7 | TRBV11-3 | - | TRBD1 | CASSRDSTYEQYF | TGTGCCAGCAGCCGGGACAGTACCTACGAGCAGTACTTC
TRBJ2-3 | TRBV2 | - | TRBD2 | CASRPLAGGRADTQYF | TGTGCCAGCAGGCCTCTAGCGGGGGGACGTGCAGATACGCAGTATTTT
TRBJ2-1 | TRBV6-2/TRBV6-3 | medium-sized | TRBD2 | CASSYSRLAGNNEQFF | TGTGCCAGCAGTTACTCGAGACTAGCGGGCAACAATGAGCAGTTCTTC
TRBJ2-7 | TRBV29-1 | - | TRBD2 | CSVRTSGDLDEQYF | TGCAGCGTGCGGACTAGCGGGGACCTGGACGAGCAGTACTTC
TRBJ2-1 | TRBV15 | - | TRBD1 | CATSSRGGDEQFF | TGTGCCACCAGCTCTCGAGGGGGCGATGAGCAGTTCTTC
TRBJ2-5 | TRBV18 | - | - | CASTLLETQYF | TGTGCCAGCACTCTATTGGAGACCCAGTACTTC
TRBJ2-7 | TRBV2 | - | - | CASSQDEQYF | TGTGCCAGCAGTCAGGACGAGCAGTACTTC
TRBJ1-6 | TRBV6-1 | - | TRBD1 | CASSARFGTGIGSPLHF | TGTGCCAGCAGTGCAAGATTTGGGACAGGGATCGGATCACCCCTCCACTTT
TRBJ2-5 | TRBV18 | - | - | CASSGSRRSGETQYF | TGTGCCAGCTCGGGGTCTCGCAGGTCGGGGGAGACCCAGTACTTC
TRBJ2-6 | TRBV4-3 | few | - | CASSQDNSGWSGANVLTF | TGCGCCAGCAGCCAAGATAATTCAGGGTGGTCTGGGGCCAACGTCCTGACTTTC
TRBJ1-1 | TRBV7-9 | - | - | CASSWGGANTEAFF | TGTGCCAGCAGCTGGGGGGGAGCGAACACTGAAGCTTTCTTT
TRBJ2-3 | TRBV7-3 | - | TRBD2 | CASSVPGGDTQYF | TGTGCCAGCAGCGTCCCGGGGGGAGATACGCAGTATTTT
TRBJ1-1 | TRBV19 | - | TRBD1 | CASSIDNRDRDAFF | TGTGCCAGTAGTATAGATAACCGGGACAGGGACGCTTTCTTT
TRBJ2-3 | TRBV9 | - | TRBD1 | CASSRGQGAQTGTDTQYF | TGTGCCAGCAGCCGGGGACAGGGGGCGCAAACAGGCACAGATACGCAGTATTTT
TRBJ2-7 | TRBV7-9 | - | TRBD1 | CASSLVGQTYEQYF | TGTGCCAGCAGCTTAGTGGGACAGACCTACGAGCAGTACTTC
TRBJ2-4 | TRBV19 | - | TRBD1 | CASSVYRGMTKNIQYF | TGTGCCAGTAGTGTCTACAGGGGAATGACCAAAAACATTCAGTACTTC
TRBJ2-5 | TRBV7-2 | - | TRBD2 | CASSLGRAGGLGWETQYF | TGTGCCAGCAGCTTAGGACGGGCGGGGGGGCTCGGATGGGAGACCCAGTACTTC
TRBJ1-5 | TRBV4-3 | - | - | CASSQGRVGNQPQHF | TGCGCCAGCAGCCAAGGGAGGGTTGGCAATCAGCCCCAGCATTTT
TRBJ2-3 | TRBV27 | - | TRBD1 | CASSWTGSTDTQYF | TGTGCCAGCAGTTGGACAGGTAGCACAGATACGCAGTATTTT
TRBJ1-2 | TRBV7-2 | - | - | CASNDRNTNYGYTF | TGTGCCAGCAATGACAGGAATACAAACTATGGCTACACCTTC
TRBJ2-1 | TRBV12-3/TRBV12-4 | once | - | CASSFLAEQFF | TGTGCCAGCAGTTTCCTAGCCGAGCAGTTCTTC
TRBJ2-6 | TRBV15 | - | - | CATSRVPSNVLTF | TGTGCCACCAGCAGAGTTCCATCCAACGTCCTGACTTTC
TRBJ1-3 | TRBV6-5 | - | TRBD1 | CASSYSTGHGNTIYF | TGTGCCAGCAGTTACTCGACAGGGCACGGAAACACCATATATTTT
TRBJ1-4 | TRBV4-3 | few | - | CASSQDRIPLPNEKLFF | TGCGCCAGCAGCCAAGACAGGATCCCCTTGCCTAATGAAAAACTGTTTTTT
TRBJ1-3 | TRBV19 | few | - | CASSIGSEGNTIYF | TGTGCCAGTAGTATAGGCTCCGAGGGAAACACCATATATTTT
TRBJ2-7 | TRBV7-9 | - | - | CASSSHLTSYEQYF | TGTGCCAGCAGTTCCCACTTGACTTCCTACGAGCAGTACTTC
TRBJ1-1 | TRBV4-2 | once | TRBD1 | CASSSGTGTFEAFF | TGTGCCAGCAGCTCCGGGACAGGGACTTTCGAAGCTTTCTTT